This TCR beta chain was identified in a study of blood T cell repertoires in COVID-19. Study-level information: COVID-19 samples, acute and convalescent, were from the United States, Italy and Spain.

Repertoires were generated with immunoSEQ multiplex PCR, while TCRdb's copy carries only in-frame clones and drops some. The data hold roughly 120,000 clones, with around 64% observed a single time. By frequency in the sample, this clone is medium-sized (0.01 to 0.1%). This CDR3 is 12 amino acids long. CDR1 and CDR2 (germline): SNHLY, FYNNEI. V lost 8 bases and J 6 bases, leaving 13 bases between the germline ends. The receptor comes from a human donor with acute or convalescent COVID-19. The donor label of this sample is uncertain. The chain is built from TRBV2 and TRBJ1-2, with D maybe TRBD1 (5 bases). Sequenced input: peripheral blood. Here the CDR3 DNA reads TGTGCCAGCCGGGAGGGGTCGAATGGCTACACCTTC. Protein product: CASREGSNGYTF.